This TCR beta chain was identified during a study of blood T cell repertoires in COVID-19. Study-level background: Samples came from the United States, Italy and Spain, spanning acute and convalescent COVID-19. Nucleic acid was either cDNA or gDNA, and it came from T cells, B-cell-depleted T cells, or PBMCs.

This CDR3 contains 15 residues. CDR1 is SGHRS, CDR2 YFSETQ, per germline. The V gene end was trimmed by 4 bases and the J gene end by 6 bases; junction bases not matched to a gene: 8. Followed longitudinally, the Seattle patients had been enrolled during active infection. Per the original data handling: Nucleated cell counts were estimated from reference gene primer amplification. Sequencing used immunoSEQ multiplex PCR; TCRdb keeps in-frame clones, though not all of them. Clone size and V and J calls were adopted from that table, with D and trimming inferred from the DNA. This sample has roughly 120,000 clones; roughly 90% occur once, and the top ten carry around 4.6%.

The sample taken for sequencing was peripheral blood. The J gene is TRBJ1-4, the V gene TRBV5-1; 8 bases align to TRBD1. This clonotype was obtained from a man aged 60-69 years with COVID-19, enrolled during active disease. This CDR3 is CASSLGTGDYEKLFF. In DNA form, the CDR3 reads TGCGCCAGCAGCCTGGGGACAGGCGATTATGAAAAACTGTTTTTT.